This T cell receptor beta chain was obtained from a study of blood T cell repertoires in COVID-19. From germline, CDR1 is SEHNR and CDR2 FQNEAQ (reference sequence). With 5 bases clipped from V and 8 bases from J, the junction kept 12 bases outside the gene matches. The CDR3 is 15 amino acids. Study processing details: Nucleated cell number was recorded as an estimate derived from reference gene primer amplification. TCRdb's copy holds only in-frame clones and misses some; the assay was immunoSEQ multiplex PCR. V and J calls and clone size are copied from that table; D and trimming were computed from the DNA. The table shows approximately 400,000 clones, with roughly 90% occurring only once.

This TCR derives from a man in his forties or fifties with acute or convalescent COVID-19. The chain recombines TRBV7-9 with TRBJ2-1, with 7 nucleotides matching TRBD2. The sequenced sample consisted of peripheral blood. The CDR3 loop reads CASSIASGPRDEQFF. CDR3 nucleotide sequence: TGTGCCAGCAGCATTGCTAGCGGCCCTCGTGATGAGCAGTTCTTC.